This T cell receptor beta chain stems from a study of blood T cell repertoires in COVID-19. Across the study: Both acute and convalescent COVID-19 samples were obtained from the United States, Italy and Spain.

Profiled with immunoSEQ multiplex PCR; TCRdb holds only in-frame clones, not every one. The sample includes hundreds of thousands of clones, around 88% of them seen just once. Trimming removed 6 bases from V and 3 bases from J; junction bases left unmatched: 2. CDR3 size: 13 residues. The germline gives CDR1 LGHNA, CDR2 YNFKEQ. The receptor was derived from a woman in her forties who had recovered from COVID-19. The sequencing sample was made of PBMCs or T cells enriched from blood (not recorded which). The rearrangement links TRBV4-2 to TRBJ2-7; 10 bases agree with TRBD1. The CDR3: CASRGQGNYEQYF. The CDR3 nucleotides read TGTGCCAGCAGGGGACAGGGGAACTACGAGCAGTACTTC.